The rows below give T cell receptor beta chains drawn from one sample of a study of vaccination and CD4 T cells after COVID-19. TCRdb re-called the PCR reads through MiXCR, storing one row per CDR3 protein. The data hold 9,000 to 10,000 distinct CDR3 sequences, with around three fifths observed a single time. For these receptors, no antigen is known. Sequencing was done on a sample of CD4+ T cells from blood, cultured in vitro. These TCRs come from a human donor who had recovered from COVID-19. Each CDR3 is given with its conserved first and last residue. D genes are given only for firm matches. For some rows the clone size is stated as once, few or many, or as a class when expanded; others skip it.

D: TRBD1; V: TRBV7-9; J: TRBJ2-3; size: .; CDR3: CAGRGQGAGTQYF; DNA: TGTGCCGGAAGGGGGCAAGGGGCCGGAACGCAGTATTTT
D: .; V: TRBV19; J: TRBJ1-5; size: .; CDR3: CASTPLAGGNQPQHF; DNA: TGTGCCAGTACCCCTCTGGCAGGGGGCAATCAGCCCCAGCATTTT
D: .; V: TRBV4-1; J: TRBJ1-5; size: .; CDR3: CASSQDRGLGNQPQHF; DNA: TGCGCCAGCAGCCAAGATAGGGGTTTGGGCAATCAGCCCCAGCATTTT
D: .; V: TRBV20-1; J: TRBJ1-6; size: once; CDR3: CSAEGPGRSPLHF; DNA: TGCAGTGCTGAGGGGCCAGGACGTTCACCCCTCCACTTT
D: .; V: TRBV7-2; J: TRBJ1-5; size: .; CDR3: CASSLNTNQPQHF; DNA: TGTGCCAGCAGCTTAAACACCAATCAGCCCCAGCATTTT
D: .; V: TRBV14; J: TRBJ1-2; size: few; CDR3: CASSQSREGNGYTF; DNA: TGTGCCAGCAGCCAAAGTCGTGAAGGGAATGGCTACACCTTC
D: .; V: TRBV30; J: TRBJ2-2; size: .; CDR3: CAWGGGANPTGELFF; DNA: TGTGCCTGGGGAGGGGGGGCGAATCCCACCGGGGAGCTGTTTTTT
D: .; V: TRBV30; J: TRBJ1-2; size: .; CDR3: CAWSAPPVPLFF; DNA: TGTGCCTGGAGCGCCCCCCCGGTGCCCCTTTTCTTC
D: .; V: TRBV7-9; J: TRBJ1-2; size: .; CDR3: CASSLFGDFDF; DNA: TGTGCCAGCAGCTTATTCGGGGATTTCGACTTC
D: .; V: TRBV30; J: TRBJ2-4; size: .; CDR3: CASGRDLKNIQYF; DNA: TGTGCCTCGGGCCGGGACCTCAAAAACATTCAGTACTTC
D: .; V: TRBV6-1; J: TRBJ2-3; size: .; CDR3: CASRMGDPADTQYF; DNA: TGTGCCAGCAGGATGGGGGACCCTGCAGATACGCAGTATTTT
D: TRBD1; V: TRBV20-1; J: TRBJ1-6; size: .; CDR3: CSASSGTGSSPLHF; DNA: TGCAGTGCTTCCTCCGGGACAGGTTCCTCACCCCTCCACTTT
D: .; V: TRBV5-6; J: TRBJ1-1; size: .; CDR3: CASSLNVYLGVFTEAFF; DNA: TGTGCCAGCAGCTTGAATGTATATCTAGGGGTTTTCACTGAAGCTTTCTTT
D: TRBD2; V: TRBV20-1; J: TRBJ2-1; size: .; CDR3: CSATKRLTSGGYNEQFF; DNA: TGCAGTGCCACGAAAAGGTTGACTAGCGGGGGATACAATGAGCAGTTCTTC
D: .; V: TRBV7-9; J: TRBJ1-6; size: .; CDR3: CASLRVPGSFSPLHF; DNA: TGTGCCAGCCTTCGGGTACCCGGCAGTTTTTCACCCCTCCACTTT
D: TRBD1; V: TRBV19; J: TRBJ1-2; size: few; CDR3: CASGTGVNYGYTF; DNA: TGTGCCAGTGGGACAGGGGTAAACTATGGCTACACCTTC
D: .; V: TRBV7-3; J: TRBJ2-3; size: .; CDR3: CASSSTPRTDGTDTQYF; DNA: TGTGCCAGCAGCTCCACACCAAGGACCGACGGCACAGATACGCAGTATTTT
D: TRBD1; V: TRBV24-1; J: TRBJ2-2; size: .; CDR3: CATSDLDRGTGELFF; DNA: TGTGCCACCAGTGACTTGGACAGGGGAACCGGGGAGCTGTTTTTT
D: .; V: TRBV7-2; J: TRBJ1-2; size: .; CDR3: CASVMQGRFGYTF; DNA: TGTGCCAGCGTGATGCAGGGGCGGTTTGGCTACACCTTC
D: .; V: TRBV7-6; J: TRBJ1-1; size: .; CDR3: CASSSMSGMNTEAFF; DNA: TGTGCCAGCAGCTCAATGTCGGGGATGAACACTGAAGCTTTCTTT
D: .; V: TRBV7-8; J: TRBJ2-1; size: .; CDR3: CASSFGRGNEQFF; DNA: TGTGCCAGCAGCTTTGGCCGCGGTAATGAGCAGTTCTTC
D: .; V: TRBV7-2; J: TRBJ1-6; size: .; CDR3: CASSLDGSSYNSPLHF; DNA: TGTGCCAGCAGCTTAGACGGTAGCTCCTATAATTCACCCCTCCACTTT
D: TRBD1; V: TRBV20-1; J: TRBJ2-3; size: few; CDR3: CSVPGSNRGGTDTQYF; DNA: TGCAGTGTCCCAGGGTCGAACAGGGGAGGCACAGATACGCAGTATTTT
D: TRBD1; V: TRBV12-3/TRBV12-4; J: TRBJ1-1; size: .; CDR3: CASSLTGMNTEAFF; DNA: TGTGCCAGCAGCCTGACAGGGATGAACACTGAAGCTTTCTTT
D: TRBD1; V: TRBV19; J: TRBJ1-6; size: .; CDR3: CASPDRGNSPLHF; DNA: TGTGCCAGTCCCGACAGGGGAAATTCACCCCTCCACTTT
D: .; V: TRBV6-5; J: TRBJ2-7; size: .; CDR3: CASSYSTGYSYEQYF; DNA: TGTGCCAGCAGTTACTCGACAGGATACTCCTACGAGCAGTACTTC
D: TRBD2; V: TRBV2; J: TRBJ2-3; size: .; CDR3: CASVGLAGATDTQYF; DNA: TGTGCCAGCGTAGGACTAGCGGGAGCCACAGATACGCAGTATTTT
D: .; V: TRBV6-5; J: TRBJ1-1; size: .; CDR3: CASSYSGGTEAFF; DNA: TGTGCCAGCAGTTACTCAGGGGGCACTGAAGCTTTCTTT
D: .; V: TRBV5-1; J: TRBJ1-2; size: .; CDR3: CASSFGSNYGYTF; DNA: TGCGCCAGCAGCTTCGGCAGTAACTATGGCTACACCTTC
D: .; V: TRBV27; J: TRBJ1-1; size: .; CDR3: CASSLLTGSTEAFF; DNA: TGTGCCAGCAGTTTACTGACGGGGAGCACTGAAGCTTTCTTT
D: .; V: TRBV6-5; J: TRBJ1-2; size: .; CDR3: CASSYRSAGNYGYTF; DNA: TGTGCCAGCAGTTACCGAAGTGCGGGTAACTATGGCTACACCTTC
D: .; V: TRBV20-1; J: TRBJ1-1; size: .; CDR3: CSARRHGGRNTEAFF; DNA: TGCAGTGCTAGAAGGCACGGGGGTCGGAACACTGAAGCTTTCTTT
D: .; V: TRBV2; J: TRBJ1-2; size: .; CDR3: CASSGMVQANYGYTF; DNA: TGTGCCAGCAGTGGGATGGTCCAGGCTAACTATGGCTACACCTTC
D: TRBD2; V: TRBV7-9; J: TRBJ2-1; size: few; CDR3: CASSLSGGNEQFF; DNA: TGTGCCAGCAGCTTAAGCGGGGGGAATGAGCAGTTCTTC
D: TRBD1; V: TRBV2; J: TRBJ1-1; size: .; CDR3: CVTVRQGGTEAFF; DNA: TGCGTAACCGTCCGACAGGGAGGCACTGAAGCTTTCTTT
D: .; V: TRBV10-2; J: TRBJ2-3; size: .; CDR3: CASSEYTDTQYF; DNA: TGCGCCAGCAGTGAATATACAGATACGCAGTATTTT
D: .; V: TRBV6-1; J: TRBJ1-2; size: .; CDR3: CASRDRTGRRNGYTF; DNA: TGTGCCAGCAGGGACCGCACAGGGAGGAGGAATGGCTACACCTTC